This record concerns one T cell receptor (beta chain) sequence. This clone showed up just a few times. Which antigen it targets is not known. Base qualities were left out, and no much larger clone turns up one base away. This sample is drawn from a study of lymphopenia after photon versus proton radiotherapy (dated by TCRdb to between 2017 and 2020). For the wider study: Photon and proton radiation therapy were compared by the study for their immunological effects in patients with gastrointestinal tumors who developed high-grade lymphopenia. The cohort comprised 20 or so patients with gastrointestinal tumors who received either photon or proton therapy and then developed lymphopenia. The goal of the study was to describe how the two radiation modalities differ in their effects on the immune system. Study-wide findings and limitations: Relative stability during treatment was observed in proton-treated patients, whereas loss of naive T cells and TCR diversity and gain of effector/memory populations were observed in photon-treated patients. After the lymphocyte count nadir, oligoclonal expansion, especially of CD8+ Temra cells, was observed in photon-treated repertoires, and the drop in diversity was driven by this expansion. The authors looked at the survival association only in patients who died, and they framed better survival with proton therapy as a possibility rather than a demonstrated result. Among patients across the cohort who died, overall survival time showed an inverse correlation with a larger post-nadir drop in TCR diversity.

Libraries were made using the immunoSEQ multiplex PCR assay. Alongside multiparametric flow cytometry, deep sequencing of rearranged TCR beta loci was used to profile the T cell repertoires. TCRdb took this table from immuneACCESS and kept in-frame rearrangements with V and J called. Such tables lack part of the clones; where checked against another copy, unresolved V genes explain under half of the gap, and the rest is unexplained. This sample is represented by more than 80,000 clones; around 88% of them were singletons. 1.2% to 1.5% of the sample goes to the ten largest clones. From a lookup of the germline V gene, CDR1 and CDR2 are SGHDT and YYEEEE. The germline ends are 8 bases apart after V is trimmed by 0 bases and J by 2 bases. Spanning cysteine to phenylalanine, the CDR3 consists of 14 amino acids. CDR3 DNA only is kept here, 42 bases in frame from base 1.

This specimen consisted of peripheral blood, obtained from a patient treated with proton-based radiotherapy. The chain joins TRBV5-6 to TRBJ1-2; no confident D gene assignment can be made. This sequence originates from a man in his 60s with pancreatic cancer. The bases are TGTGCCAGCAGCTTGGGAACTGGAAACTATGGCTACACCTTC. Protein translation: CASSLGTGNYGYTF.